The 4 T cell receptor beta chains in this list originate from one sample, sequenced in a study of regulatory T cells in long-lasting Graves disease. Time point in this sample: newly diagnosed GD, antithyroid drugs for less than 3 months. TCR sequences were obtained from RNA taken from PBMCs. Investigators prepared the TCR beta libraries by applying iRepertoire HTBI primers and Arm-PCR of CDR3 regions. MiXCR, run by TCRdb on the multiplex PCR reads, gives a single entry per CDR3 protein. The sample carries about 560,000 distinct CDR3 sequences, roughly a sixth recorded once. These data also formed part of another study, on T cells in Graves' hyperthyroidism and ophthalmopathy.

Sequencing was performed on peripheral blood mononuclear cells (PBMCs), taken at new diagnosis, from a patient treated with antithyroid drugs. The receptors come from a man aged 18 to 35 with Graves disease.

This clonotype was seen many times. The V gene is TRBV20-1, the J gene TRBJ2-1; 8 bases fit TRBD2. With 3 bases clipped from V and 7 bases from J, the junction kept 8 bases outside the gene matches. The CDR3 runs 14 residues. The germline V gene has CDR1 DFQATT and CDR2 SNEGSKA (reference sequence). The CDR3 is CSASLAGGVNEQFF. The CDR3, as DNA: TGCAGTGCTAGTTTGGCGGGAGGAGTTAATGAGCAGTTCTTC.

This clonotype came up many times. The CDR3 sequence: CASSFPPSYEQYF. The CDR3 DNA reads TGTGCCAGCAGTTTTCCACCATCCTACGAGCAGTACTTC. The V and J genes are TRBV28 and TRBJ2-7; D remains unclear. Germline CDR1 is MDHEN and CDR2 is SYDVKM. The CDR3 sequence is 13 residues long. Trimming removed 3 bases from V and 1 base from J, with 7 bases in between.

This clonotype was seen repeatedly, ten times or more. J is TRBJ2-1 and V is TRBV5-1, with 12 bases matching TRBD2. There are 18 residues in the CDR3. CDR1 is SGHRS and CDR2 is YFSETQ in the germline V gene. V was pared by 3 bases and J by 0 bases, with 7 bases of the junction left unmatched. The CDR3 DNA follows: TGCGCCAGCAGCTACCGGACTAGCGGGACCCTCTCCTACAATGAGCAGTTCTTC. Translated, it gives CASSYRTSGTLSYNEQFF.

This clonotype was seen more than once but under ten times. The chain uses TRBV19 and TRBJ1-5; D is undetermined. This CDR3 region has 15 residues. Trimming shortened V by 4 bases and J by 4 bases, and 14 bases separated the two germline ends. From germline, CDR1 is LNHDA and CDR2 SQIVND (reference sequence). This CDR3 is CASSTVPTDNQPQHF. The CDR3 nucleotides read TGTGCCAGTAGTACCGTACCCACGGATAATCAGCCCCAGCATTTT.